The present entry profiles one T cell receptor (beta chain) with its context. The Seattle site enrolled patients during active infection and followed them longitudinally. Original data processing: Amplifying reference gene primers gave estimates of nucleated cell counts. Some clones are missing from TCRdb's copy, which holds only in-frame ones; the method was immunoSEQ multiplex PCR. The V and J calls and clone size are taken from that table; D and trimming were inferred from the DNA. The sample has 150,000 to 200,000 clones, 90% to 95% seen once; the top ten hold under 2%. This entry comes from a study of blood T cell repertoires in COVID-19. Study context: Acute and convalescent COVID-19 specimens originated in the United States, Italy and Spain. The cDNA or gDNA used as material had been derived from T cells, B-cell-depleted T cells, or PBMCs.

Germline CDR1 and CDR2: MNHEY and SMNVEV (reference sequence). The CDR3 is 15 residues long. V gave up 6 bases and J gave up 1 base, with 10 bases separating them. The receptor's source is a woman aged 60-70 years with COVID-19, enrolled during active disease. Sequencing was performed on peripheral blood. This chain connects TRBV27 to TRBJ2-6, with D uncertain. CDR3 residues: CASRQLSSGANVLTF. The CDR3 nucleotides are TGTGCCAGCAGACAGCTATCTTCTGGGGCCAACGTCCTGACTTTC. The complete variable domain, with remaining parts taken from reference TRBV27 and TRBJ2-6, reads EAQVTQNPRYLITVTGKKLTVTCSQNMNHEYMSWYRQDPGLGLRQIYYSMNVEVTDKGDVPEGYKVSRKEKRNFPLILESPSPNQTSLYFCASRQLSSGANVLTFGAGSRLTVL.